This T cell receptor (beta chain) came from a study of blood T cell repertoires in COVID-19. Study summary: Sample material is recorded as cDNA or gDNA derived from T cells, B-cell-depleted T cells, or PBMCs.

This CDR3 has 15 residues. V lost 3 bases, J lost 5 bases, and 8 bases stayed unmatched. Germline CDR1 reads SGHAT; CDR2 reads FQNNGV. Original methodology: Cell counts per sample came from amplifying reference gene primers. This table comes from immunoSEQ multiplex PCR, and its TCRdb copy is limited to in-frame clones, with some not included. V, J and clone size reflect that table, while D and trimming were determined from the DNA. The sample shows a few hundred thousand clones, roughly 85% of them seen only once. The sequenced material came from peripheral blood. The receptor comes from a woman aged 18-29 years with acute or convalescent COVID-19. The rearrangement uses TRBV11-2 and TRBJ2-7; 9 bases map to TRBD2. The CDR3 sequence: CASSLAGGRGNEQYF. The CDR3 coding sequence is TGTGCCAGCAGCTTGGCGGGGGGGCGCGGAAACGAGCAGTACTTC. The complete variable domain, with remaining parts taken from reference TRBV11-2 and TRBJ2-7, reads EAGVAQSPRYKIIEKRQSVAFWCNPISGHATLYWYQQILGQGPKLLIQFQNNGVVDDSQLPKDRFSAERLKGVDSTLKIQPAKLEDSAVYLCASSLAGGRGNEQYFGPGTRLTVT.